This T cell receptor beta chain was documented in a study of monozygotic twins with inflammatory bowel disease (dated by TCRdb to between 2018 and 2021). Regarding the complete study: A total of some 30 monozygotic twin pairs were included in the full study, comprising nine German pairs (four IBD-concordant, five IBD-discordant) and 19 IBD-discordant Danish pairs. Each individual had, on average, about 151 000 unique TCRalpha sequences and 181 000 unique TCRbeta sequences available for analysis. The search for disease-associated traits relied mainly on comparing, within discordant pairs, IBD patients with their genetically identical healthy co-twins. Findings and caveats that apply to the study as a whole: No single strong signal or clonotype linked to IBD turned up in the results, so the idea that one exists was not supported. IBD patients had lower TCRbeta repertoire diversity, measured by the inverse Simpson index, than their healthy co-twins. The analysis was unable to tell apart different T cell subtypes. Because patients were on differing immunosuppressive treatments, the repertoires may have picked up extra background noise and inter-individual variability. Fewer clonotypes were shared with other individuals by IBD patients than by healthy twins, most markedly in patients showing signs of disease activity. Concordant and discordant twins showed no difference in repertoire similarity, possibly because of limited statistical power.

An approximately 2.5 ml peripheral blood sample was drawn into PAXgene tubes per donor and stored at -80°C. Without T cell sorting, total RNA was isolated from whole blood using the PAXgene blood miRNA kit on an automated QIAcube. Peripheral blood from monozygotic twin pairs who were concordant or discordant for inflammatory bowel disease underwent deep TCRalpha and TCRbeta repertoire profiling using unique molecular barcoding. Smoking habits were recorded for all twin pairs, and each individual was classified as a current, former or never smoker. To note about this clonotype: Its binding antigen is unknown.

The method behind the library was 5' RACE. For each TCR library, around 3,500 ng of total RNA was used. For each sample, cDNA was synthesized in eight separate reactions using SMARTScribe reverse transcriptase. During cDNA synthesis, unique molecular identifiers containing a 6-nucleotide sample barcode were introduced by template switching. TCRalpha and TCRbeta cDNA was amplified in two nested PCRs of approximately 17 and 9 cycles, and bead purification was carried out after each PCR. Before amplification, the cDNA was treated with uracil DNA-glycosylase and purified using the QIAquick PCR purification kit. In the second PCR, Illumina TruSeq-compatible adapters and sample-specific barcodes were added. TapeStation and Qubit were used to check library quality and concentration, and 5 ng of each library went into the pool. Pooled libraries were sequenced on an Illumina HiSeq2500 single-index Rapid Run with 2 x 100 bp reads and custom sequencing primers. Concerning the study's data processing: MiGEC version 1.2.6 was used for UMI-based consensus assembly, which corrected PCR and sequencing errors. V(D)J alignment, clonotype assembly and CDR3 extraction were performed with MiXCR version 2.1.1. Gene usage, clonotype sharing and MAIT/NKT TCR abundance were normalised by analysing the top 1000, 10 000 and 20 000 clonotypes per sample. Diversity was computed as the inverse Simpson index with the vegan R package after downsampling to 27 000 UMIs. Paired Mann-Whitney U tests were applied to discordant twin pairs, with Benjamini-Hochberg correction for multiple testing. Each CDR3 protein sequence appears as one entry after TCRdb reprocessed the reads, and no DNA is included. The authors' filters were not applied to this entry. The sample table records about 210,000 distinct CDR3 sequences. Jointly, the top ten make up roughly 1.5% of the sample.

The CDR3 holds 13 amino acids from the cysteine to the phenylalanine. The protein alone is recorded here. The rearranged segments are TRBV12-3 or TRBV12-4 and TRBJ1-1; TCRdb's assignment of TRBD1 cannot be checked, as there is no DNA. Sequencing was done on a sample of blood. The sequence derives from a human donor with ulcerative colitis or Crohn's disease, or a healthy co-twin of an affected twin (not recorded which). The encoded CDR3 is CASSWDRGAEAFF.